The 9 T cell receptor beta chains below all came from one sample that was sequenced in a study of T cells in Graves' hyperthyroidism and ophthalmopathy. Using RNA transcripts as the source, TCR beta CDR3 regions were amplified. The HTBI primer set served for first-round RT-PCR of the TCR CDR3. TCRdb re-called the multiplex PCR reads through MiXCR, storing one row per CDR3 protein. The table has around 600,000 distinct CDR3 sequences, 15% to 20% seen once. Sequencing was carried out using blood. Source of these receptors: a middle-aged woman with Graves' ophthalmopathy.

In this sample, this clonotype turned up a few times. CDR3 sequence reads: CAGGRDRGGNEQFF. The DNA of the CDR3 is TGTGCCGGCGGGAGGGACAGGGGGGGCAATGAGCAGTTCTTC. V is TRBV5-8 and J is TRBJ2-1; 11 nucleotides match TRBD1. Germline assignment: CDR1 SGHTS and CDR2 YDEGEE. Losses at the gene ends were 10 bases for V and 6 bases for J; bases not matched to a gene: 9. The CDR3 is 14 residues long.

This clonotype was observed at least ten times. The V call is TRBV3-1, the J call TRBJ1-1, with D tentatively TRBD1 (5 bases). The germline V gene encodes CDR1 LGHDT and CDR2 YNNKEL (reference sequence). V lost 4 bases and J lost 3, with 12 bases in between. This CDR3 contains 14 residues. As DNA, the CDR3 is TGTGCCAGCAGCCCCCGGGACCGATACACTGAAGCTTTCTTT. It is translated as CASSPRDRYTEAFF.

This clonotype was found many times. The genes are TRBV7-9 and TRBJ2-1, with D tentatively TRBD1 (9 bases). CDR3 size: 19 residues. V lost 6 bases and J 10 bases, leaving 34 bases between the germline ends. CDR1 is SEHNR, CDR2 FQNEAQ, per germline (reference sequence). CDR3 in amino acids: CASRPHRGSGLAGTGEQFF. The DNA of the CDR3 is TGTGCCAGCAGACCACACAGGGGGAGCGGACTAGCCGGGACAGGGGAGCAGTTCTTC. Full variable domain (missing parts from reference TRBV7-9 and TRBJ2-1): DTGVSQNPRHKITKRGQNVTFRCDPISEHNRLYWYRQTLGQGPEFLTYFQNEAQLEKSRLLSDRFSAERPKGSFSTLEIQRTEQGDSAMYLCASRPHRGSGLAGTGEQFFGPGTRLTVL.

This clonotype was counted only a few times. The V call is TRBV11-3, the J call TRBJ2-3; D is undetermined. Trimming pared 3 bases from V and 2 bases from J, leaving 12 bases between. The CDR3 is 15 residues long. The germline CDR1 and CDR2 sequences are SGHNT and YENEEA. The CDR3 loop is CASSFPKGPTDTQYF. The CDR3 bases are TGTGCCAGCAGCTTTCCTAAAGGCCCCACAGATACGCAGTATTTT.

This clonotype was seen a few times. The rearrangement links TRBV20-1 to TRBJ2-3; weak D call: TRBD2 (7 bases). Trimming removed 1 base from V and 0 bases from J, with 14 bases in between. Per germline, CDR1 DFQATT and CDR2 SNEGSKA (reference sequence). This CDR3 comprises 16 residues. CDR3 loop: CSARAGAGASTDTQYF. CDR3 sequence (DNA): TGCAGTGCTAGAGCGGGGGCGGGGGCTAGCACAGATACGCAGTATTTT.

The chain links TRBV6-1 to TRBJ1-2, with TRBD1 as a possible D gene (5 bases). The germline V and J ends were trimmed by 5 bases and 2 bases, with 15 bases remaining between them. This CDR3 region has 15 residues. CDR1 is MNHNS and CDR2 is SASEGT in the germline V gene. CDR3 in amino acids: CASSPQWGDNYGYTF. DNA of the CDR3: TGTGCCAGCAGTCCACAGTGGGGCGACAACTATGGCTACACCTTC.

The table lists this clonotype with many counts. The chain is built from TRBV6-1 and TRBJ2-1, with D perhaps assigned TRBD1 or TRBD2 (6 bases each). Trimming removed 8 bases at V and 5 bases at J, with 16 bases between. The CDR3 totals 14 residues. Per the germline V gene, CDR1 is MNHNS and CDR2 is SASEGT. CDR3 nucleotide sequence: TGTGCCAGCGATTCAACGGGGGCCAACAATGAGCAGTTCTTC. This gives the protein CASDSTGANNEQFF.

Here the CDR3 reads CASSSISHGVGYGYTF. CDR3 coding DNA: TGTGCCAGCAGTTCTATATCCCACGGGGTAGGTTATGGCTACACCTTC. The rearrangement joins TRBV28 to TRBJ1-2; D is undetermined. V was cut by 4 bases and J by 5 bases, with 20 bases left in between. The CDR3 runs to 16 residues. CDR1 and CDR2 from the germline V gene are MDHEN and SYDVKM.

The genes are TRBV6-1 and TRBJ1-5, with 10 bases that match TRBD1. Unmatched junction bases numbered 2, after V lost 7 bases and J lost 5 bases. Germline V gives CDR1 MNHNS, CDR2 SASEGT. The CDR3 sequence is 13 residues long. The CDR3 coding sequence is TGTGCCAGCATAGACAGGGGGCATCAGCCCCAGCATTTT. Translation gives CASIDRGHQPQHF.